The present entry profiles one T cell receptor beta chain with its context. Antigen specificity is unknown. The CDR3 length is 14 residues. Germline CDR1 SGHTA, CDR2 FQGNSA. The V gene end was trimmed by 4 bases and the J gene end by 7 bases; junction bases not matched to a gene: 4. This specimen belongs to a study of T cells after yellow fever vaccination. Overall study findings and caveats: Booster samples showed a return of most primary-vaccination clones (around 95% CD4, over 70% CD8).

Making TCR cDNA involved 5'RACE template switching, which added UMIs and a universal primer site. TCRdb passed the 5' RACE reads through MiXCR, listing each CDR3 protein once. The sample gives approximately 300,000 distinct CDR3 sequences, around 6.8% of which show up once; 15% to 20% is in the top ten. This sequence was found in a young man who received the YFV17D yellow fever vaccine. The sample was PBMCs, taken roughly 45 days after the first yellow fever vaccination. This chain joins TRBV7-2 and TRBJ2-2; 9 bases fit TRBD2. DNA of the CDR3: TGTGCCAGCAGCTACCAGCGGGGGGACGGGGAGCTGTTTTTT. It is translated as CASSYQRGDGELFF.